One and the same sample provided the 10 T cell receptor beta chains below, sequenced in a study of blood T cell repertoires in COVID-19 (TCRdb year 2020). Library preparation employed the immunoSEQ multiplex PCR assay. As stored in TCRdb, this immuneACCESS dataset retains in-frame rearrangements with V and J assigned. A fraction of the clones does not appear; measured against another copy, unresolved V genes explain less than half of the discrepancy, and the remainder lacks a known reason. For this sample there are some 250,000 clones; 80% to 90% appear just once. Under 5% of the sample comes from the top ten. The sample consisted of peripheral blood. These receptors were taken from a man in his sixties with acute or convalescent COVID-19.

V is TRBV5-4 and J is TRBJ2-7, with 9 bases lining up with TRBD1. V gave up 3 bases and J gave up 5 bases; unmatched junction bases: 6. From germline, CDR1 is SGHNT and CDR2 YYREEE (reference sequence). The CDR3 totals 14 residues. The CDR3 protein is CASSSGTGSNEQYF. CDR3 sequence (DNA): TGTGCCAGCAGCTCCGGGACAGGGAGTAACGAGCAGTACTTC.

The chain links TRBV6-5 to TRBJ2-1; perhaps TRBD2 as D (5 bases). The CDR3 sequence is 15 residues long. Germline V gene data show CDR1 as MNHEY and CDR2 as SVGAGI. The V gene lost 6 bases and the J gene lost 0 bases, with 12 bases spanning the gap. DNA for the CDR3: TGTGCCAGCAGACTGGACTGGAGCTCCTACAATGAGCAGTTCTTC. Translation gives CASRLDWSSYNEQFF.

V and J are TRBV9 and TRBJ2-5; no clear D gene. The CDR3 sequence is 16 residues long. CDR1 and CDR2 from the germline V gene are SGDLS and YYNGEE. Trimming removed 3 bases from V and 1 base from J, with 16 bases in between. CDR3 DNA sequence: TGTGCCAGCAGCGGAACCCCCCTTACGAGCCAAGAGACCCAGTACTTC. It specifies CASSGTPLTSQETQYF.

The V gene is TRBV27, the J gene TRBJ1-1; D is undetermined. The V end lost 3 bases, the J end lost 4 bases, and 12 bases lay between the germline ends. Per the germline V gene, CDR1 is MNHEY and CDR2 is SMNVEV (reference sequence). The CDR3 extends over 14 amino acids. The CDR3 spells CASSLRVGGTEAFF. The CDR3 DNA sequence: TGTGCCAGCAGTTTGAGGGTGGGAGGCACTGAAGCTTTCTTT.

The CDR3 DNA reads as TGTGCCAGCAGCCCCTCGGGCGGGAGGGCCTCCGGGGAGCTGTTTTTT. Protein product: CASSPSGGRASGELFF. The chain carries TRBV3-1 (or the pseudogene TRBV3-2) and TRBJ2-2, with TRBD2 matching over 9 bases. This CDR3 spans 16 amino acids. In germline, CDR1 is LGHDT, CDR2 YNNKEL (reference sequence). V lost 4 bases, J lost 6 bases, and 9 bases stayed unmatched.

This clone was seen only once. The genes are TRBV6-2 or TRBV6-3 and TRBJ2-1; 7 nucleotides match TRBD2. Germline V gene sequence: CDR1 MNHEY, CDR2 SVGEGT. V dropped 0 bases and J dropped 2; count of bases not matched to a gene: 10. CDR3 size: 18 residues. CDR3 in amino acids: CASSYSIVSSGPYNEQFF. CDR3 in DNA: TGTGCCAGCAGTTACTCGATTGTGTCTAGCGGACCCTACAATGAGCAGTTCTTC.

This clone was counted between two and nine times. This same CDR3 is encoded by further DNA sequences in the sample. The chain is built from TRBV5-4 and TRBJ2-5; D is possibly TRBD1 (5 bases). V was clipped by 0 bases and J by 2 bases, with 8 bases between them. The CDR3 sequence is 14 residues long. CDR1 is SGHNT and CDR2 is YYREEE in the germline V gene (reference sequence). DNA of the CDR3: TGTGCCAGCAGCTTGGGGGGCAGTCAAGAGACCCAGTACTTC. This encodes CASSLGGSQETQYF. Based on the CDR3 plus reference TRBV5-4 and TRBJ2-5, the full variable domain is ETGVTQSPTHLIKTRGQQVTLRCSSQSGHNTVSWYQQALGQGPQFIFQYYREEENGRGNFPPRFSGLQFPNYSSELNVNALELDDSALYLCASSLGGSQETQYFGPGTRLLVL.

The gene calls are TRBV7-3 and TRBJ1-1; no clear D gene. This CDR3 comprises 13 residues. Trimming removed 5 bases at V and 0 bases at J, with 7 bases between. The germline gives CDR1 SGHTA, CDR2 FQGTGA. In DNA form, the CDR3 reads TGTGCCAGCAGCGCGATAGTGAACACTGAAGCTTTCTTT. It translates to CASSAIVNTEAFF.

This sequence joins TRBV5-8 and TRBJ1-5; D not certain. The CDR3 sequence is 14 residues long. Trimming shortened V by 1 base and J by 6 bases, and 11 bases separated the two germline ends. Germline V gene lookup returns CDR1 SGHTS and CDR2 YDEGEE. CDR3 protein: CASSLRSGLQPQHF. The CDR3 nucleotides read TGTGCCAGCAGCTTGCGATCTGGGCTTCAGCCCCAGCATTTT.

The chain links TRBV30 to TRBJ1-4, with D hard to call. V gave up 4 bases and J gave up 3 bases, with 12 bases separating them. This CDR3 comprises 14 residues. Germline lookup yields CDR1 GTSNPN and CDR2 SVGIG (reference sequence). The CDR3 is CAWKGPAANEKLFF. DNA of the CDR3: TGTGCCTGGAAAGGGCCAGCGGCTAATGAAAAACTGTTTTTT.